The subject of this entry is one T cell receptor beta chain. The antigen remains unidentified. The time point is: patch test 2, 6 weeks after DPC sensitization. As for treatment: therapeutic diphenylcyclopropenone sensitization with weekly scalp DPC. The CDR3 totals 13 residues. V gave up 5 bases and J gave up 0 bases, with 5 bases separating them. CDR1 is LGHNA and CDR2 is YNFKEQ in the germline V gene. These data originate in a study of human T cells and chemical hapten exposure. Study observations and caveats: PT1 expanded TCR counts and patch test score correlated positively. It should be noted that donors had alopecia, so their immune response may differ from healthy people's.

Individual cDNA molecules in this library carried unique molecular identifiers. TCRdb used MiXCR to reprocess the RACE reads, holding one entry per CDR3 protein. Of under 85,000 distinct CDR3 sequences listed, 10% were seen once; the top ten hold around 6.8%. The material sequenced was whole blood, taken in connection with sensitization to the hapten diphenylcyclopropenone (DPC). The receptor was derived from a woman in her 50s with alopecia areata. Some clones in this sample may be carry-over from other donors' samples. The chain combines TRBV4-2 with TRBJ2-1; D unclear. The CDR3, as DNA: TGTGCCAGCAGCTATGACTCCTACAATGAGCAGTTCTTC. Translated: CASSYDSYNEQFF.